The entry below gives a single T cell receptor (beta chain) sequence along with its context. This record belongs to a study of cytomegalovirus exposure and HLA in healthy donors. Germline CDR1 and CDR2: KGHSH and LQKENI. V gave up 3 bases and J gave up 3 bases; unmatched junction bases: 15. This CDR3 spans 18 amino acids. PCR was performed using 60 Vbeta and 13 Jbeta primers. Only in-frame clones appear in the TCRdb table, and some are missing; sequencing was by immunoSEQ multiplex PCR. The sample gives around 180,000 clones, roughly 84% of which show up once; 1.2% is in the top ten. Sequenced: PBMCs. The receptor was derived from a boy between 2 and 15 years old in good health and CMV-seronegative. This rearrangement joins TRBV18 to TRBJ2-3; 7 positions match TRBD2. As DNA, the CDR3 is TGTGCCAGCTCACCCGTCTTTTCAGGCTCTAGCGGAACAGATACGCAGTATTTT. Translation: CASSPVFSGSSGTDTQYF. Complete variable domain (other parts from reference TRBV18 and TRBJ2-3): NAGVMQNPRHLVRRRGQEARLRCSPMKGHSHVYWYRQLPEEGLKFMVYLQKENIIDESGMPKERFSAEFPKEGPSILRIQQVVRGDSAAYFCASSPVFSGSSGTDTQYFGPGTRLTVL.